This TCR beta chain was observed in a study of T cells in Graves' hyperthyroidism and ophthalmopathy. General study points: Stable hyperthyroidism and ophthalmopathy were separated using 13 V-J signatures.

Pregnant or lactating patients were excluded, as were those with uncontrolled infection or other autoimmune disease. Diagnostic assessment was based on clinical symptoms, serum thyroxine and TRAb, thyroid ultrasound and orbital computed tomography. The blood sample dates from first hyperthyroidism diagnosis, preceding any ophthalmopathy symptoms. TCR beta CDR3 regions were amplified from RNA. The TCR CDR3 was amplified in a first-round RT-PCR using the HTBI primer set. TCRdb re-derived calls from the multiplex PCR reads in MiXCR, one entry per CDR3 protein. The sample lists 650,000 to 850,000 distinct CDR3 sequences, approximately 18% occurring once. This clonotype was seen a few times. As yet, its antigen is unknown. Source material: blood. This receptor was identified in a woman aged 50 to 65 with Graves' hyperthyroidism that later progressed to Graves' ophthalmopathy.

The CDR3 loop reads CASINSGDMNTEAFF. The CDR3 DNA reads as TGTGCCAGCATTAATTCAGGCGATATGAACACTGAAGCTTTCTTT. The rearrangement joins TRBV6-1 to TRBJ1-1; D remains unclear. V lost 7 bases, J lost 0 bases, and 15 bases lay in between. The germline CDR1 and CDR2 sequences are MNHNS and SASEGT. There are 15 residues in the CDR3.